These 24 T cell receptor beta chains came from one sample sequenced in a study of blood T cell repertoires in COVID-19. Repertoires were generated with immunoSEQ multiplex PCR, while TCRdb's copy carries only in-frame clones and drops some. The sample contains a few hundred thousand clones, roughly nine tenths of which appear only once. Sequenced sample: PBMCs or T cells enriched from blood (not recorded which). All receptors come from a man aged 18 to 29 who had recovered from COVID-19.

The chain joins TRBV5-1 to TRBJ2-3; perhaps TRBD2 as D (6 bases). The CDR3 consists of 15 residues. Trimming pared 4 bases from V and 0 bases from J, leaving 12 bases between. Looked up from germline, CDR1 is SGHRS and CDR2 is YFSETQ. The CDR3, as DNA: TGCGCCAGCAGCCGGGACTTCGGGAGCACAGATACGCAGTATTTT. Translating it yields CASSRDFGSTDTQYF.

This clone appeared a few times. The sample carries other DNA sequences with the same CDR3. V and J are TRBV27 and TRBJ1-1, with D possibly TRBD1 on 5 matching bases. The CDR3 contains 14 residues. Looked up from germline, CDR1 is MNHEY and CDR2 is SMNVEV (reference sequence). Trimming shortened V by 3 bases and J by 1 base, and 9 bases separated the two germline ends. CDR3 sequence (DNA): TGTGCCAGCAGTTTCCGAACAGGGAACACTGAAGCTTTCTTT. Encoded protein: CASSFRTGNTEAFF.

The chain couples TRBV4-2 to TRBJ1-4; the D gene is possibly TRBD1 (6 bases). V was trimmed by 1 base and J by 0 bases, leaving 9 bases between them. This CDR3 is 16 amino acids long. CDR1 and CDR2 from the germline V gene are LGHNA and YNFKEQ. CDR3 sequence: CASSQARGATNEKLFF. The CDR3 DNA is TGTGCCAGCAGCCAAGCCAGGGGTGCAACTAATGAAAAACTGTTTTTT.

The chain has TRBV4-1 and TRBJ1-1; 7 nucleotides line up with TRBD1. The CDR3 is 15 amino acids. Germline assignment: CDR1 MGHRA and CDR2 YSYEKL. Unmatched junction bases numbered 2, after V lost 1 base and J lost 0 bases. The CDR3 region is CASSQGDRMNTEAFF. The CDR3 DNA reads as TGCGCCAGCAGCCAAGGGGACAGAATGAACACTGAAGCTTTCTTT.

The chain links TRBV3-1 (or the pseudogene TRBV3-2) to TRBJ1-2; 12 nucleotides align to TRBD1. The V gene's germline CDR1 is LGHDT and CDR2 YNNKEL (reference sequence). CDR3 length: 16 amino acids. The V and J ends lost 4 bases and 8 bases, in that order; junction bases with no gene match: 11. The CDR3 is CASSPQAGQGATGYTF. As DNA, the CDR3 is TGTGCCAGCAGCCCTCAAGCGGGACAGGGGGCGACCGGCTACACCTTC.

Here the CDR3 DNA reads TGCAGCGTTGAAGAGGGCGGGTCGGGCTATGGCTACACCTTC. Translation gives CSVEEGGSGYGYTF. This chain links TRBV29-1 with TRBJ1-2; D call uncertain. The V gene lost 0 bases and the J gene lost 4 bases, with 12 bases spanning the gap. The CDR3 totals 14 residues. Germline V gene data show CDR1 as SQVTM and CDR2 as ANQGSEA. Looking up the rest from reference TRBV29-1 and TRBJ1-2 gives the full variable domain: SAVISQKPSRDICQRGTSLTIQCQVDSQVTMMFWYRQQPGQSLTLIATANQGSEATYESGFVIDKFPISRPNLTFSTLTVSNMSPEDSSIYLCSVEEGGSGYGYTFGSGTRLTVV.

This rearrangement joins TRBV28 to TRBJ2-2, with a weak D call TRBD1 (6 bases). The germline gives CDR1 MDHEN, CDR2 SYDVKM. Trimming took off 5 bases at V and 5 bases at J, with 12 bases between the two ends. This CDR3 comprises 14 residues. Here the CDR3 reads CASSATRGTGELFF. As DNA, the CDR3 is TGTGCCAGCAGTGCGACCAGGGGAACCGGGGAGCTGTTTTTT.

The chain combines TRBV5-1 with TRBJ2-3, with D possibly matching TRBD2 (6 bases). CDR3 length equals 15 residues. Germline V CDR1 and CDR2: SGHRS, YFSETQ. The germline V and J ends were trimmed by 3 bases and 4 bases, with 15 bases remaining between them. The CDR3 loop reads CASSSSVTTADTQYF. The CDR3 DNA reads TGCGCCAGCAGCTCTAGCGTGACGACGGCAGATACGCAGTATTTT.

This rearrangement joins TRBV10-3 to TRBJ1-1; 11 bases fit TRBD1. The V gene's germline CDR1 is ENHRY and CDR2 SYGVKD. The V and J ends lost 1 base and 4 bases, in that order; junction bases with no gene match: 8. The CDR3 covers 17 residues. The CDR3 here is CAISEYGTGGVGTEAFF. CDR3 coding DNA: TGTGCCATCAGTGAGTACGGGACAGGGGGAGTTGGCACTGAAGCTTTCTTT.

The V gene is TRBV2, the J gene TRBJ2-1, with 13 bases matching TRBD2. CDR3 length equals 18 residues. V trimming: 1 base; J trimming: 8 bases; junction bases outside the gene matches: 11. From germline, CDR1 is SNHLY and CDR2 FYNNEI. The CDR3 nucleotides read TGTGCCAGCAGTGAAGGTAGCAGGGGACTAGCGGGGTGGGATGAGCAGTTCTTC. Translation: CASSEGSRGLAGWDEQFF. The variable domain in full, with the rest retrieved from reference TRBV2 and TRBJ2-1, is EPEVTQTPSHQVTQMGQEVILRCVPISNHLYFYWYRQILGQKVEFLVSFYNNEISEKSEIFDDQFSVERPDGSNFTLKIRSTKLEDSAMYFCASSEGSRGLAGWDEQFFGPGTRLTVL.

The J gene is TRBJ2-4, the V gene TRBV5-1; D possibly corresponds to TRBD1 (5 bases). The CDR3 covers 12 residues. The germline V gene has CDR1 SGHRS and CDR2 YFSETQ. V dropped 4 bases and J dropped 3 bases, with 5 bases sitting between them. DNA for the CDR3: TGCGCCAGCAGCGACAGCAAAAACATTCAGTACTTC. It codes for CASSDSKNIQYF.

The chain joins TRBV2 to TRBJ2-1; 9 positions match TRBD2. V gave up 4 bases and J gave up 5 bases; unmatched junction bases: 6. CDR3 length equals 15 residues. Germline V gene sequence: CDR1 SNHLY, CDR2 FYNNEI. The CDR3 loop is CASSVGGLANNEQFF. Here the CDR3 DNA reads TGTGCCAGCAGTGTCGGGGGACTAGCTAACAATGAGCAGTTCTTC.

The genes are TRBV11-2 and TRBJ2-1; 7 bases agree with TRBD1. Germline CDR1 reads SGHAT; CDR2 reads FQNNGV. The CDR3 is made up of 14 amino acids. Unmatched junction bases numbered 7, after V lost 5 bases and J lost 6 bases. CDR3 loop: CASSPDRVGNEQFF. The CDR3 DNA reads TGTGCCAGCAGCCCCGACAGGGTGGGCAATGAGCAGTTCTTC. The complete variable domain, with remaining parts taken from reference TRBV11-2 and TRBJ2-1, reads EAGVAQSPRYKIIEKRQSVAFWCNPISGHATLYWYQQILGQGPKLLIQFQNNGVVDDSQLPKDRFSAERLKGVDSTLKIQPAKLEDSAVYLCASSPDRVGNEQFFGPGTRLTVL.

The chain combines TRBV29-1 with TRBJ1-1; TRBD1 might be the D (5 bases). Germline assignment: CDR1 SQVTM and CDR2 ANQGSEA. The CDR3 has 16 amino acids. V lost 0 bases, J lost 5 bases, and 19 bases lay in between. The CDR3 DNA is TGCAGCGTTGAAGATCTGGTAGTGGGGCTGAGGACTGAAGCTTTCTTT. Protein: CSVEDLVVGLRTEAFF.

Details on this clone: This sample includes further DNA sequences coding for the same CDR3. The chain couples TRBV27 to TRBJ1-2; 9 nucleotides align to TRBD1. V shed 6 bases and J 3 bases; nucleotides not matched to a gene: 5. The CDR3 runs to 14 residues. Germline V gives CDR1 MNHEY, CDR2 SMNVEV (reference sequence). The DNA of the CDR3 is TGTGCCAGCAGCACACGGACAGGGGACTATGGCTACACCTTC. Protein sequence: CASSTRTGDYGYTF.

The CDR3 here is CASSQSDRRSYEQYF. Here the CDR3 DNA reads TGTGCCAGCAGCCAAAGTGACAGACGCTCCTACGAGCAGTACTTC. This rearrangement joins TRBV3-1 (or the pseudogene TRBV3-2) to TRBJ2-7; D may be TRBD1 (5 bases). CDR3 length equals 15 residues. The germline V gene encodes CDR1 LGHDT and CDR2 YNNKEL (reference sequence). Trimming cost V 2 bases and J 0 bases, with 11 bases left between them.

This clone was picked up one time. V usage is TRBV30 and J usage is TRBJ2-7, with D unresolved. Germline CDR1 and CDR2: GTSNPN and SVGIG (reference sequence). This CDR3 region has 14 residues. Trimming stripped 4 bases from V and 1 base from J, with 14 bases between. The CDR3 nucleotides read TGTGCCTGGAAGTCGCAGGTGGGTTCCTACGAGCAGTACTTC. It translates to CAWKSQVGSYEQYF.

The V call is TRBV29-1, the J call TRBJ2-6; D remains unclear. The CDR3 sequence is 14 residues long. With 2 bases removed from V and 2 bases from J, the gap between germline ends came to 7 bases. The germline gives CDR1 SQVTM, CDR2 ANQGSEA. The CDR3: CSVESEAGANVLTF. CDR3 nucleotides: TGCAGCGTTGAAAGCGAGGCTGGGGCCAACGTCCTGACTTTC.

This clone was seen once. The V and J genes are TRBV9 and TRBJ1-3; D may be TRBD1 (5 bases). The CDR3 covers 15 residues. CDR1 is SGDLS and CDR2 is YYNGEE in the germline V gene. Trimming cost V 1 base and J 0 bases, with 8 bases left between them. The CDR3 spells CASSVLDNSGNTIYF. DNA for the CDR3: TGTGCCAGCAGCGTATTGGACAACTCTGGAAACACCATATATTTT. Filled out from reference TRBV9 and TRBJ1-3, the complete variable domain reads DSGVTQTPKHLITATGQRVTLRCSPRSGDLSVYWYQQSLDQGLQFLIQYYNGEERAKGNILERFSAQQFPDLHSELNLSSLELGDSALYFCASSVLDNSGNTIYFGEGSWLTVV.

This chain uses TRBV5-1 with TRBJ2-7, with D possibly being TRBD1 (6 bases). Trimming removed 0 bases from V and 5 bases from J, with 15 bases in between. The length of the CDR3 is 15 residues. The V gene's germline CDR1 is SGHRS and CDR2 YFSETQ. The CDR3 coding sequence is TGCGCCAGCAGCTTGGAGGTAGGGGGTTTCCACGAGCAGTACTTC. Translation gives CASSLEVGGFHEQYF.

This chain uses TRBV4-3 with TRBJ1-1, with D possibly matching TRBD1 (6 bases). CDR1 is LGHNA, CDR2 YSLEER, per germline. This CDR3 is 16 amino acids long. V lost 2 bases and J lost 5, with 18 bases in between. CDR3 in amino acids: CASSQMYRGAGTEAFF. The CDR3 DNA sequence: TGCGCCAGCAGCCAAATGTACCGGGGGGCTGGGACTGAAGCTTTCTTT.

The V call is TRBV2, the J call TRBJ2-3; tentatively, D is TRBD1 (6 bases). From germline, CDR1 is SNHLY and CDR2 FYNNEI. The CDR3 runs to 14 residues. Trimming took 4 bases from V and 3 from J, leaving 11 bases between them. The CDR3 here is CASSAGVRTDTQYF. CDR3 DNA sequence: TGTGCCAGCAGTGCAGGGGTTAGGACAGATACGCAGTATTTT.

This chain joins TRBV7-9 and TRBJ2-7; TRBD1 aligns across 7 bases. Germline-derived CDR1 and CDR2 are SEHNR and FQNEAQ (reference sequence). The V gene end was trimmed by 5 bases and the J gene end by 0 bases; junction bases not matched to a gene: 7. The CDR3 runs 15 residues. CDR3 region: CASSPTRDSSYEQYF. CDR3 coding DNA: TGTGCCAGCAGCCCGACACGGGACAGCTCCTACGAGCAGTACTTC.

The chain links TRBV7-2 to TRBJ2-2, with D possibly being TRBD1 (5 bases). The CDR3 loop spans 15 amino acids. V lost 2 bases and J 6 bases, leaving 13 bases between the germline ends. Germline assignment: CDR1 SGHTA and CDR2 FQGNSA. The CDR3 sequence: CASSLSRAAAGELFF. CDR3 in DNA: TGTGCCAGCAGCTTAAGCAGGGCTGCAGCCGGGGAGCTGTTTTTT.